This passage covers 26 T cell receptor beta chains from one sample sequenced in a study of T cells of healthy individuals. TCRdb reanalysed the 5' RACE reads using MiXCR and keeps one entry per CDR3 protein. The sample carries more than 60,000 distinct CDR3 sequences, roughly 16% recorded once. The source of these receptors is a human donor in good health.

The chain carries TRBV12-3 or TRBV12-4 and TRBJ2-1, with 8 bases aligning to TRBD2. The V segment lost 3 bases and the J segment 8 bases; nucleotides outside the gene matches: 3. This CDR3 spans 13 amino acids. CDR3 residues: CASSFTSGYEQFF. The CDR3 bases are TGTGCCAGCAGTTTCACTAGCGGCTATGAGCAGTTCTTC.

This clonotype has a count of ten or more. The chain couples TRBV18 to TRBJ2-3; D perhaps matches TRBD2 (5 bases). Trimming cost V 4 bases and J 11 bases, with 22 bases left between them. This CDR3 contains 15 residues. CDR1 is KGHSH, CDR2 LQKENI, per germline. CDR3 in amino acids: CASSLVGGSEALQYF. CDR3 nucleotide sequence: TGTGCCAGCTCACTTGTGGGCGGGTCCGAGGCGTTGCAGTATTTT. Using reference TRBV18 and TRBJ2-3 for the parts outside the CDR3, the full variable domain is NAGVMQNPRHLVRRRGQEARLRCSPMKGHSHVYWYRQLPEEGLKFMVYLQKENIIDESGMPKERFSAEFPKEGPSILRIQQVVRGDSAAYFCASSLVGGSEALQYFGPGTRLTVL.

This clonotype was observed at least ten times. The genes are TRBV9 and TRBJ1-1, with D tentatively TRBD1 (5 bases). In germline, CDR1 is SGDLS, CDR2 YYNGEE. The CDR3 has 15 amino acids. V lost 0 bases to trimming and J lost 4 bases, with 13 bases between them. CDR3 sequence (DNA): TGTGCCAGCAGCGTAGTAGGCAGGGTCGGCACTGAAGCTTTCTTT. Translating it yields CASSVVGRVGTEAFF. Full variable domain (rest looked up from reference TRBV9 and TRBJ1-1): DSGVTQTPKHLITATGQRVTLRCSPRSGDLSVYWYQQSLDQGLQFLIQYYNGEERAKGNILERFSAQQFPDLHSELNLSSLELGDSALYFCASSVVGRVGTEAFFGQGTRLTVV.

The J gene is TRBJ1-1, the V gene TRBV7-2; possibly TRBD1 for D (5 bases). Germline assignment: CDR1 SGHTA and CDR2 FQGNSA. V was shortened by 0 bases and J by 3 bases, with 11 bases between the two germline ends. This CDR3 is built from 15 residues. The CDR3 DNA reads TGTGCCAGCAGCTTAGCCCCAGGGATTTACACTGAAGCTTTCTTT. Its protein is CASSLAPGIYTEAFF.

At least ten counts were recorded for this clonotype. The rearrangement uses TRBV5-6 and TRBJ2-6; a weak D match, TRBD2 (6 bases). Trimming cost V 6 bases and J 4 bases, with 20 bases left between them. Germline CDR1 SGHDT, CDR2 YYEEEE. CDR3 length: 17 residues. The DNA of the CDR3 is TGTGCCAGCACCAACAAGTGGACGGGGGACGGGGCCAACGTCCTGACTTTC. It is translated as CASTNKWTGDGANVLTF.

This clonotype was counted many times. The chain links TRBV4-1 to TRBJ1-5; D not certain. CDR1 is MGHRA and CDR2 is YSYEKL in the germline V gene. Deletions cut 0 bases from V and 4 bases from J, with 10 bases between. The CDR3 has 15 amino acids. CDR3 sequence reads: CASSQEERSNQPQHF. DNA of the CDR3: TGCGCCAGCAGCCAAGAGGAGAGGAGTAATCAGCCCCAGCATTTT.

V gene TRBV4-1 combines with J gene TRBJ2-3; D call uncertain. CDR3 length: 11 residues. Trimming took 6 bases from V and 10 from J, leaving 11 bases between them. CDR1 MGHRA and CDR2 YSYEKL come from the germline V gene. The CDR3 sequence is CASRFNGAQYF. The CDR3 DNA reads as TGCGCCAGCAGATTCAATGGTGCGCAGTATTTT.

This clonotype has only a few counts. At one end, the junction sequence differs from germline, possibly due to a read error. The chain combines TRBV19 with TRBJ2-1; the match to TRBD2 covers 7 bases. The CDR3 is 14 amino acids. Germline CDR1 and CDR2: LNHDA and SQIVND (reference sequence). The CDR3: CASSIGRAYNEQFF. For the CDR3, the DNA is TGTGCCAGCAGTATTGGGAGGGCCTACAATGAGCAGTTCTTC.

In its sample, this clonotype was seen many times. This chain connects TRBV4-3 to TRBJ2-4, with D perhaps matching TRBD1 (5 bases). V was pared by 0 bases and J by 6 bases, with 6 bases between. This CDR3 is built from 13 residues. Germline assignment: CDR1 LGHNA and CDR2 YSLEER. DNA for the CDR3: TGCGCCAGCAGCCAAGAAGGGGCAAACATTCAGTACTTC. It translates to CASSQEGANIQYF.

The chain couples TRBV10-3 to TRBJ2-1, with 7 positions matching TRBD2. Germline V gives CDR1 ENHRY, CDR2 SYGVKD. The CDR3 has 15 amino acids. J was trimmed by 1 base and V by 4 bases; bases with no gene match: 4. For the CDR3, the DNA is TGTGCCATCAGTGGTTCGGGGGGTTCCTACAATGAGCAGTTCTTC. This encodes CAISGSGGSYNEQFF.

The J gene is TRBJ2-7, the V gene TRBV10-3; 11 nucleotides line up with TRBD1. Germline CDR1 ENHRY, CDR2 SYGVKD. V lost 10 bases and J lost 2; bases outside the gene matches: 7. The length of the CDR3 is 14 residues. The CDR3 sequence is CATGGGQGAYEQYF. In DNA form, the CDR3 reads TGTGCCACTGGTGGGGGACAGGGGGCCTACGAGCAGTACTTC.

This sequence joins TRBV7-3 and TRBJ2-3; 9 nucleotides match TRBD2. The ends lost 7 bases at V and 3 bases at J; junction bases unmatched: 8. Germline CDR1 SGHTA, CDR2 FQGTGA. The CDR3 covers 15 residues. The CDR3 DNA sequence: TGTGCCAGCATGCTGGCGGGGGGGCCAACAGATACGCAGTATTTT. The encoded protein is CASMLAGGPTDTQYF.

This clonotype was counted at least ten times. The chain joins TRBV12-3 or TRBV12-4 to TRBJ2-3, with 8 bases that match TRBD2. There are 15 residues in the CDR3. Losses at the gene ends were 6 bases for V and 1 base for J; bases not matched to a gene: 6. CDR3 residues: CASSVSAGGTDTQYF. The CDR3 nucleotides read TGTGCCAGCAGCGTATCAGCGGGGGGCACAGATACGCAGTATTTT.

A few counts support this clonotype. V is TRBV7-2 and J is TRBJ2-7; D call uncertain. This CDR3 is 12 amino acids long. Looked up from germline, CDR1 is SGHTA and CDR2 is FQGNSA. V dropped 5 bases and J dropped 1 base, with 6 bases sitting between them. The CDR3 DNA sequence: TGTGCCAGCAGCGTACCGTCCTACGAGCAGTACTTC. It translates to CASSVPSYEQYF.

This clonotype occurred a few times. The gene calls are TRBV4-1 and TRBJ2-2; no clear D. Trimming shortened V by 2 bases and J by 0 bases, and 13 bases separated the two germline ends. CDR3 length: 17 amino acids. Germline-derived CDR1 and CDR2 are MGHRA and YSYEKL. The CDR3 protein is CASSQSPDPSNTGELFF. For the CDR3, the DNA is TGCGCCAGCAGCCAAAGCCCGGACCCCTCGAACACCGGGGAGCTGTTTTTT.

This clonotype occurred many times. This chain connects TRBV30 to TRBJ2-3; 8 positions agree with TRBD1. V gave up 4 bases and J gave up 1 base; unmatched junction bases: 1. Germline V gene lookup returns CDR1 GTSNPN and CDR2 SVGIG (reference sequence). This CDR3 is 13 amino acids long. CDR3 DNA: TGTGCCTGGACAGGGGGCCGCACAGATACGCAGTATTTT. This codes for CAWTGGRTDTQYF.

This clonotype was detected ten times or more. The DNA for the CDR3 is TGCGCCAGCAGCTCAAGCCCGACAGGCTTCAGCACAGATACGCAGTATTTT. Translating gives CASSSSPTGFSTDTQYF. The V call is TRBV5-1, the J call TRBJ2-3, with a weak D call TRBD1 (6 bases). Trimming removed 3 bases from V and 0 bases from J, with 17 bases in between. The V gene's germline CDR1 is SGHRS and CDR2 YFSETQ. The CDR3 has 17 amino acids.

The rearrangement links TRBV7-9 to TRBJ2-7; 8 bases map to TRBD1. Looked up from germline, CDR1 is SEHNR and CDR2 is FQNEAQ (reference sequence). This CDR3 is built from 12 residues. The J segment lost 12 bases and the V segment lost 5 bases, leaving 9 bases of the junction unmatched. The DNA for the CDR3 is TGTGCCAGCAGCCCAGATGTAGGACAGGGGTACTTC. It encodes CASSPDVGQGYF.

The chain joins TRBV4-2 to TRBJ2-1; 10 bases are shared with TRBD2. Germline CDR1 reads LGHNA; CDR2 reads YNFKEQ. This CDR3 contains 16 residues. The junction had 9 bases not matched to a gene; V was cut back by 0 bases and J by 10 bases. The CDR3 sequence is CASSQDNLAGVSEQFF. The CDR3 coding sequence is TGTGCCAGCAGCCAAGATAATCTAGCGGGAGTATCAGAGCAGTTCTTC.

The chain uses TRBV5-1 and TRBJ2-5; 8 bases agree with TRBD1. The CDR3 is made up of 15 amino acids. V gave up 0 bases and J gave up 1 base; unmatched junction bases: 2. The germline V gene encodes CDR1 SGHRS and CDR2 YFSETQ. CDR3 sequence reads: CASSLAGQGQETQYF. CDR3 DNA sequence: TGCGCCAGCAGCTTGGCCGGACAGGGCCAAGAGACCCAGTACTTC.

In this sample, this clonotype turned up many times. The V call is TRBV29-1, the J call TRBJ1-3; D may be TRBD1 (5 bases). The germline CDR1 and CDR2 sequences are SQVTM and ANQGSEA. V gave up 8 bases and J gave up 0 bases, with 8 bases separating them. This CDR3 region has 12 residues. The CDR3 bases are TGCAGCTTTAGGGGCTCTGGAAACACCATATATTTT. Its translation: CSFRGSGNTIYF.

This chain joins TRBV5-1 and TRBJ2-7; 7 nucleotides agree with TRBD2. In germline, CDR1 is SGHRS, CDR2 YFSETQ. The CDR3 has 16 amino acids. The trim removed 1 base at V and 0 bases at J, leaving 7 bases unmatched. The CDR3 DNA reads TGCGCCAGCAGCTTGTTAAGCGGGGCCAGCTCCTACGAGCAGTACTTC. It specifies CASSLLSGASSYEQYF.

Ten or more counts support this clonotype. This sequence joins TRBV15 and TRBJ2-3, with TRBD1 as a possible D gene (6 bases). V was shortened by 4 bases and J by 3 bases, with 11 bases between the two germline ends. The CDR3 covers 14 residues. Germline V gives CDR1 LNHNV, CDR2 YYDKDF (reference sequence). CDR3 region: CATSITGPTDTQYF. The CDR3 coding sequence is TGTGCCACCAGCATAACAGGGCCTACAGATACGCAGTATTTT.

This clonotype came up many times. The genes are TRBV27 and TRBJ2-3; tentatively, D is TRBD2 (6 bases). CDR3 length equals 12 residues. CDR1 MNHEY and CDR2 SMNVEV come from the germline V gene (reference sequence). V gave up 5 bases and J gave up 3 bases, with 6 bases separating them. CDR3 loop: CASSRGTDTQYF. CDR3 DNA sequence: TGTGCCAGCAGTCGGGGGACAGATACGCAGTATTTT.

This clonotype was observed a few times. This chain links TRBV19 with TRBJ2-7, with D uncertain. The CDR3 consists of 15 residues. V lost 3 bases to trimming and J lost 3 bases, with 15 bases between them. Germline CDR1 reads LNHDA; CDR2 reads SQIVND (reference sequence). The chain's CDR3 is CASSMPGPRNYEQYF. The CDR3 DNA follows: TGTGCCAGTAGTATGCCCGGGCCAAGGAACTACGAGCAGTACTTC.

This clonotype was recorded at least ten times. This chain joins TRBV20-1 and TRBJ2-1, with 12 bases lining up with TRBD2. The CDR3 contains 15 residues. Per the germline V gene, CDR1 is DFQATT and CDR2 is SNEGSKA (reference sequence). Trimming removed 0 bases from V and 6 bases from J; junction bases left unmatched: 3. The CDR3 DNA reads TGCAGTGCTAGAGAAACTAGCGGGGGGTCCAATGAGCAGTTCTTC. Translating gives CSARETSGGSNEQFF.